This T cell receptor beta chain derives from a study of shared clonotypes between healthy human individuals. V was trimmed by 2 bases and J by 6 bases, leaving 6 bases between them. Germline lookup yields CDR1 MDHEN and CDR2 SYDVKM. The CDR3 length is 12 residues. Points on this clone: What it recognizes is unknown.

Researchers ran the assay at a deep level. Sequenced by immunoSEQ multiplex PCR; TCRdb stores in-frame clones only, minus some. The sample has a few hundred thousand clones; about 96% are singletons. Study-wide results and limits: Larger estimated richness was generally seen in naive subsets than in memory subsets. Shared clonotypes across all four donors exceeded non-shared ones in generation probability.

The gene calls are TRBV28 and TRBJ2-3; D remains ambiguous. The clonotype comes from a woman aged 25 to 39 in good health. The sample comprised naive CD4+ T cells sorted from blood. Subset specified: CD45RA+ positively selected. CDR3 nucleotides: TGTGCCAGCAGTTTACCCGGGGATACGCAGTATTTT. Its protein product is CASSLPGDTQYF.